These 26 T cell receptor beta chains share one sample of origin, sequenced in a study of CD8 T cells in Susac syndrome. An amount of RNA that ranged from about 0.45 to 1 ug was reverse transcribed with random hexamers. TCRdb independently ran MiXCR on the immunoSEQ multiplex PCR reads; one entry per CDR3 protein. The sample lists about 190,000 distinct CDR3 sequences, more than 85% occurring once. Source material: CD8+ T cells from PBMCs. The receptors here all came from a human donor with Susac syndrome.

The chain joins TRBV15 to TRBJ2-5; a possible D gene is TRBD1 (5 bases). From germline, CDR1 is LNHNV and CDR2 YYDKDF (reference sequence). V dropped 3 bases and J dropped 5 bases, with 13 bases sitting between them. CDR3 length: 14 amino acids. The CDR3 loop is CATSSFRPGETQYF. In DNA form, the CDR3 reads TGTGCCACCAGCAGTTTCAGACCAGGGGAGACCCAGTACTTC.

The chain links TRBV6-6 to TRBJ2-3; 8 bases are shared with TRBD2. The trim removed 6 bases at V and 0 bases at J, leaving 5 bases unmatched. Germline assignment: CDR1 MNHNY and CDR2 SVGAGI (reference sequence). This CDR3 has 15 residues. The CDR3: CASSRTSPSTDTQYF. Here the CDR3 DNA reads TGTGCCAGCAGCCGGACTAGCCCTAGCACAGATACGCAGTATTTT.

This clonotype occurred once. This chain links TRBV15 with TRBJ2-1; TRBD2 matches 8 bases. CDR1 is LNHNV and CDR2 is YYDKDF in the germline V gene (reference sequence). Trimming cost V 3 bases and J 6 bases; bases outside gene matches: 10. CDR3 length equals 16 residues. CDR3 sequence reads: CATSSERGTRINEQFF. The CDR3 DNA reads TGTGCCACCAGCAGCGAAAGAGGGACTAGGATCAATGAGCAGTTCTTC.

The rearrangement links TRBV24-1 to TRBJ2-2; D unclear. This CDR3 is built from 13 residues. Germline-derived CDR1 and CDR2 are KGHDR and SFDVKD. V was clipped by 7 bases and J by 1 base, with 6 bases between them. The CDR3 loop reads CATREGNTGELFF. The DNA of the CDR3 is TGTGCCACCAGAGAAGGGAACACCGGGGAGCTGTTTTTT.

V is TRBV19 and J is TRBJ1-2; 8 bases align to TRBD1. J was trimmed by 5 bases and V by 2 bases; bases with no gene match: 4. Germline V gene sequence: CDR1 LNHDA, CDR2 SQIVND (reference sequence). This CDR3 has 14 amino acids. Here the CDR3 reads CASSIFRTGYGYTF. CDR3 DNA: TGTGCCAGTAGTATATTTCGGACAGGGTATGGCTACACCTTC.

This chain connects TRBV30 to TRBJ2-7; a weak D match, TRBD2 (5 bases). This CDR3 has 13 residues. Trimming shortened V by 1 base and J by 6 bases, and 13 bases separated the two germline ends. Germline V gene data show CDR1 as GTSNPN and CDR2 as SVGIG (reference sequence). For the CDR3, the DNA is TGTGCCTGGAGTGGACATGGGAGTGGCGAGCAGTACTTC. Translation: CAWSGHGSGEQYF. The whole variable domain, remainder taken from reference TRBV30 and TRBJ2-7, is SQTIHQWPATLVQPVGSPLSLECTVEGTSNPNLYWYRQAAGRGLQLLFYSVGIGQISSEVPQNLSASRPQDRQFILSSKKLLLSDSGFYLCAWSGHGSGEQYFGPGTRLTVT.

The chain recombines TRBV19 with TRBJ2-2; no firm D call. CDR1 and CDR2 (germline): LNHDA, SQIVND (reference sequence). The V end lost 2 bases, the J end lost 2 bases, and 9 bases lay between the germline ends. CDR3 length: 15 residues. Here the CDR3 DNA reads TGTGCCAGTAGTATAAGTCCCAGCAACACCGGGGAGCTGTTTTTT. It codes for CASSISPSNTGELFF.

The CDR3 loop is CASSDSDRSSYEQYF. The CDR3 nucleotides are TGTGCCAGCAGTGACTCGGACAGAAGCTCCTACGAGCAGTACTTC. The J gene is TRBJ2-7, the V gene TRBV2, with D tentatively TRBD1 (6 bases). V shed 3 bases and J shed 0 bases, with 12 bases lying between them. The CDR3 spans 15 residues. CDR1 is SNHLY, CDR2 FYNNEI, per germline.

J is TRBJ2-1 and V is TRBV18; 7 nucleotides align to TRBD2. Trimming cost V 1 base and J 8 bases; bases outside gene matches: 11. This CDR3 comprises 16 residues. Germline CDR1 is KGHSH and CDR2 is LQKENI. CDR3 bases: TGTGCCAGCTCACCACGTTCTGGCGGGGGTACCCATGAGCAGTTCTTC. It encodes CASSPRSGGGTHEQFF. Full variable domain (rest looked up from reference TRBV18 and TRBJ2-1): NAGVMQNPRHLVRRRGQEARLRCSPMKGHSHVYWYRQLPEEGLKFMVYLQKENIIDESGMPKERFSAEFPKEGPSILRIQQVVRGDSAAYFCASSPRSGGGTHEQFFGPGTRLTVL.

This chain joins TRBV13 and TRBJ2-1; 8 bases fit TRBD2. Germline assignment: CDR1 PRHDT and CDR2 FYEKMQ (reference sequence). The CDR3 loop spans 12 amino acids. Losses at the gene ends were 4 bases for V and 14 bases for J; bases not matched to a gene: 7. CDR3 sequence (DNA): TGTGCCAGCAGCTCCGCTCGGGGGGGGGAGTTCTTC. This codes for CASSSARGGEFF.

This clonotype is a singleton in its sample. The rearrangement links TRBV20-1 to TRBJ2-1; 8 bases line up with TRBD2. Germline V gene sequence: CDR1 DFQATT, CDR2 SNEGSKA (reference sequence). This CDR3 is built from 15 residues. The trim removed 3 bases at V and 3 bases at J, leaving 7 bases unmatched. CDR3 nucleotide sequence: TGCAGTGCTAGTGGTGATAGCGGGGTCTACAATGAGCAGTTCTTC. Translated, it gives CSASGDSGVYNEQFF.

The V call is TRBV20-1, the J call TRBJ1-6; weak D call: TRBD1 (6 bases). The CDR3 sequence is 12 residues long. V lost 1 base to trimming and J lost 9 bases, with 7 bases between them. The germline gives CDR1 DFQATT, CDR2 SNEGSKA (reference sequence). In DNA form, the CDR3 reads TGCAGTGCTAGAGGGGGGGCTTCACCCCTCCACTTT. Residues: CSARGGASPLHF.

The rearrangement uses TRBV12-3 or TRBV12-4 and TRBJ2-7; 14 positions agree with TRBD2. This CDR3 comprises 15 residues. J was trimmed by 6 bases and V by 6 bases; bases with no gene match: 7. The CDR3 sequence is CASRPGLAGAGEQYF. CDR3 bases: TGTGCCAGCAGGCCGGGACTAGCGGGAGCGGGCGAGCAGTACTTC.

The CDR3 reads CSASLTGSSNQPQHF. CDR3 DNA sequence: TGCAGTGCTAGCCTCACCGGGTCTAGCAATCAGCCCCAGCATTTT. The genes are TRBV20-1 and TRBJ1-5, with D uncertain. The V and J ends lost 3 bases and 0 bases respectively, with 12 bases between them. This CDR3 is 15 amino acids long. Germline V gene data show CDR1 as DFQATT and CDR2 as SNEGSKA (reference sequence).

The chain is built from TRBV9 and TRBJ1-1; D may be TRBD1 (6 bases). V was pared by 2 bases and J by 0 bases, with 8 bases between. Germline V lookup: CDR1 SGDLS, CDR2 YYNGEE. The CDR3 totals 14 residues. The CDR3 DNA reads as TGTGCCAGCAGCGTCGGACAGATGAACACTGAAGCTTTCTTT. The encoded protein is CASSVGQMNTEAFF.

This rearrangement joins TRBV24-1 to TRBJ2-1, with unresolved D. Trimming stripped 4 bases from V and 10 bases from J, with 16 bases between. The germline V gene has CDR1 KGHDR and CDR2 SFDVKD. The CDR3 is 14 residues long. In DNA form, the CDR3 reads TGTGCCACCAGTGAACAAGCGAGTGCAGACGAGCAGTTCTTC. Translation gives CATSEQASADEQFF.

The genes are TRBV15 and TRBJ1-2, with TRBD1 matching over 9 bases. The CDR3 loop spans 14 amino acids. J was trimmed by 2 bases and V by 8 bases; bases with no gene match: 6. CDR1 LNHNV and CDR2 YYDKDF come from the germline V gene (reference sequence). CDR3 sequence: CATVPDRGNYGYTF. The CDR3 DNA reads as TGTGCCACCGTACCGGACAGGGGAAACTATGGCTACACCTTC.

This rearrangement joins TRBV15 to TRBJ1-2, with D possibly being TRBD1 (6 bases). V lost 5 bases, J lost 7 bases, and 14 bases lay in between. CDR3 length: 13 amino acids. The germline gives CDR1 LNHNV, CDR2 YYDKDF (reference sequence). This CDR3 reads CATSGHPRGGYTF. In nucleotides, the CDR3 is TGTGCCACCAGCGGCCATCCCAGGGGTGGCTACACCTTC. Full variable domain (rest looked up from reference TRBV15 and TRBJ1-2): DAMVIQNPRYQVTQFGKPVTLSCSQTLNHNVMYWYQQKSSQAPKLLFHYYDKDFNNEADTPDNFQSRRPNTSFCFLDIRSPGLGDTAMYLCATSGHPRGGYTFGSGTRLTVV.

The chain combines TRBV20-1 with TRBJ2-4; TRBD2 might be the D (6 bases). Germline V CDR1 and CDR2: DFQATT, SNEGSKA (reference sequence). The CDR3 sequence is 12 residues long. Trimming left V 3 bases short and J 8 bases short, with 11 bases between. The CDR3 protein is CSASAGGDIQYF. Here the CDR3 DNA reads TGCAGTGCTAGCGCCGGAGGGGACATTCAGTACTTC.

The chain couples TRBV29-1 to TRBJ2-5; D assignment may be TRBD1 or TRBD2 (5 bases each). Germline CDR1 and CDR2: SQVTM and ANQGSEA. This CDR3 has 13 amino acids. The V end lost 7 bases, the J end lost 3 bases, and 15 bases lay between the germline ends. The CDR3 DNA is TGCAGCGGTTGGGACCGTGGTAAAGAGACCCAGTACTTC. It is translated as CSGWDRGKETQYF.

This clonotype was observed once. The J gene is TRBJ1-3, the V gene TRBV7-2; TRBD1 is a possible D gene (5 bases). Per germline, CDR1 SGHTA and CDR2 FQGNSA. V lost 2 bases and J 8 bases, leaving 19 bases between the germline ends. This CDR3 contains 16 residues. Here the CDR3 DNA reads TGTGCCAGCAGCTTACTTCAGGGTCTAAGCGGCGACACCATATATTTT. It yields the protein CASSLLQGLSGDTIYF.

This chain links TRBV4-1 with TRBJ2-7, with 7 bases matching TRBD1. The CDR3 extends over 15 amino acids. The V and J ends lost 0 bases and 4 bases, in that order; junction bases with no gene match: 6. Germline lookup yields CDR1 MGHRA and CDR2 YSYEKL. The CDR3 nucleotides read TGCGCCAGCAGCCAAGATCAGGGGGACCCATACGAGCAGTACTTC. Its translation is CASSQDQGDPYEQYF.

This sequence joins TRBV12-3 or TRBV12-4 and TRBJ1-3, with D uncertain. Trimming removed 6 bases from V and 4 bases from J, with 13 bases in between. This CDR3 spans 14 amino acids. In DNA form, the CDR3 reads TGTGCCAGCAGAGGGAACGGTAGAGGAAACACCATATATTTT. Translated, it gives CASRGNGRGNTIYF.

The V and J genes are TRBV29-1 and TRBJ2-2; perhaps TRBD2 as D (5 bases). The V and J ends lost 5 bases and 4 bases respectively, with 14 bases between them. CDR3 length: 14 residues. Germline loops: CDR1 SQVTM, CDR2 ANQGSEA. The CDR3 region has the DNA TGCAGCGTTCGGACCCAAGGAGGCACCGGGGAGCTGTTTTTT. The encoded protein is CSVRTQGGTGELFF.

The J gene is TRBJ2-7, the V gene TRBV7-3; TRBD1 agrees at 9 bases. V was clipped by 5 bases and J by 3 bases; unmatched bases: 2. The germline gives CDR1 SGHTA, CDR2 FQGTGA. This CDR3 has 13 residues. The CDR3 sequence: CASSPDRGYEQYF. DNA of the CDR3: TGTGCCAGCAGCCCGGACAGGGGCTACGAGCAGTACTTC.

The rearrangement joins TRBV9 to TRBJ2-5, with a possible D match to TRBD2 (6 bases). The CDR3 length is 14 residues. The germline V gene encodes CDR1 SGDLS and CDR2 YYNGEE. Trimming left V 2 bases short and J 5 bases short, with 13 bases between. The CDR3: CASSVYGSLETQYF. The DNA of the CDR3 is TGTGCCAGCAGCGTCTACGGGAGCCTGGAGACCCAGTACTTC.